Listed below are T cell receptor beta chains from one sample, sequenced in a study of CXCR3-negative and CXCR3-positive naive CD8 T cells. TCRdb re-called the 5' RACE reads and shows each CDR3 protein once, DNA omitted. This table holds over 50,000 distinct CDR3 sequences. Sequencing input: naive CXCR3+ CD8+ T cells from blood. These receptors all come from a human donor in good health. Some clones in this sample may be carry-over from other donors' samples. The CDR3 runs from the conserved cysteine through the conserved F or W.

TRBJ1-1 | TRBV29-1 | CSVGGLNTEAFF
TRBJ2-7 | TRBV2 | CASSEVSVFGYYEQYF
TRBJ2-7 | TRBV20-1 | CSANQGDGYEQYF
TRBJ1-1 | TRBV6-2/TRBV6-3 | CASSYSVLGMNTEAFF
TRBJ2-7 | TRBV5-1 | CASKARATYEQYF
TRBJ2-2 | TRBV13 | CASRRTNTGELFF
TRBJ2-1 | TRBV7-9 | CASSATSGGYEQFF
TRBJ1-2 | TRBV12-3/TRBV12-4 | CASSLGRTVQGYTF
TRBJ2-2 | TRBV5-1 | CASRQESNTGELFF
TRBJ1-6 | TRBV20-1 | CSARQNPYNSPLHF
TRBJ2-1 | TRBV19 | CASSITSGGEQFF
TRBJ1-5 | TRBV7-8 | CASMTEASNQPQHF
TRBJ2-1 | TRBV15 | CATSRQTGYNEQFF
TRBJ2-4 | TRBV4-1 | CASSQGFSPTAKNIQYF
TRBJ1-1 | TRBV27 | CASSRGGALGSTEAFF
TRBJ2-3 | TRBV15 | CATSRDLVDTQYF
TRBJ2-2 | TRBV10-3 | CAIQEANTGVLFF
TRBJ1-1 | TRBV7-9 | CASSPRANTEAFF
TRBJ2-7 | TRBV29-1 | CSGRLAGGWEQYF
TRBJ1-1 | TRBV7-9 | CASTGMNTEAFF
TRBJ2-1 | TRBV2 | CASSEGTSGWAEQFF
TRBJ2-5 | TRBV7-9 | CASSHEYLYQETQYF
TRBJ2-2 | TRBV24-1 | CATMTSTGELFF
TRBJ1-1 | TRBV20-1 | CSARPNTEAFF
TRBJ2-3 | TRBV5-6 | CASSPLEARGHTDTQYF
TRBJ1-1 | TRBV25-1 | CASGRVTEAFF
TRBJ2-7 | TRBV7-9 | CASSGSGTSVSEQYF
TRBJ2-1 | TRBV5-1 | CASSITSGLEQFF
TRBJ2-1 | TRBV7-2 | CASSLASGGEYNEQFF
TRBJ1-2 | TRBV29-1 | CSVEDGGTGTDYGYTF
TRBJ2-5 | TRBV10-2 | CASSDHYPGTQYF
TRBJ2-1 | TRBV7-8 | CASSGVDNEQFF
TRBJ2-7 | TRBV6-5 | CASSSPWASGGNEQYF
TRBJ2-1 | TRBV4-3 | CASSFGQNAPHEQFF
TRBJ1-5 | TRBV7-7 | CASSLGPRQPQHF
TRBJ1-1 | TRBV6-5 | CASSVVVNTEAFF
TRBJ1-5 | TRBV6-2/TRBV6-3 | CASSYLGPPGQPQHF
TRBJ1-1 | TRBV7-6 | CASSLRANTEAFF
TRBJ2-3 | TRBV11-2 | CASSLVYADVRGDTDTQYF
TRBJ2-1 | TRBV6-1 | CASSESSGTTNEQFF
TRBJ2-3 | TRBV7-9 | CASSPILDTQYF
TRBJ2-1 | TRBV14 | CASSQETSGSNEQFF
TRBJ1-1 | TRBV20-1 | CSYPSDLNTEAFF
TRBJ2-7 | TRBV5-1 | CASSLESLGLYEQYF
TRBJ2-7 | TRBV13 | CASSLGPGAGEQYF
TRBJ2-2 | TRBV7-9 | CASSSTTTGGTGELFF
TRBJ2-3 | TRBV5-5 | CATNPGTSGTDTQYF
TRBJ1-1 | TRBV7-2 | CASSPITLPTVNTEAFF
TRBJ2-1 | TRBV24-1 | CATSDFGLPGNEQFF
TRBJ2-5 | TRBV7-2 | CASRPSGGETQYF
TRBJ2-1 | TRBV7-2 | CASSSFAGGYNEQFF
TRBJ2-5 | TRBV2 | CASRMMGSARPGETQYF
TRBJ2-5 | TRBV7-9 | CASSPPRGQETQYF
TRBJ2-1 | TRBV28 | CASSIPPDNSYNEQFF
TRBJ2-1 | TRBV9 | CASSVDPRPAPNEQFF
TRBJ1-1 | TRBV4-3 | CASSQDRRNTEAFF
TRBJ1-1 | TRBV7-2 | CASSLGPRSLHTAAFF
TRBJ2-7 | TRBV7-8 | CASSFDPAKYEQYF